This is a list of T cell receptor beta chains from one sample in a study of human T cells and chemical hapten exposure. A single record per CDR3 protein comes from TCRdb applying MiXCR to the RACE reads. This sample carries about 360,000 distinct CDR3 sequences, approximately 6.3% of them seen once, and the ten largest clones take about 8%. Material: whole blood, obtained in connection with sensitization to the hapten diphenylcyclopropenone (DPC). The receptors originated from a woman in her late teens or twenties with alopecia areata. Some clones in this sample may be carry-over from other donors' samples. CDR3s include the opening cysteine and the closing phenylalanine or tryptophan. Each record gives: V gene, D gene, J gene, clone size, CDR3 DNA, CDR3 protein. A D gene is named only where the DNA matches it firmly. A row's size may be missing; if present it is once, few, many or a size class.

>TRBV6-2/TRBV6-3|NA|TRBJ2-2|NA
NA
CASSSSRVSGELFF
>TRBV20-1|TRBD2|TRBJ2-3|many
TGCAGTGCTAGCGGCGGGGGGGGCACAGATACGCAGTATTTT
CSASGGGGTDTQYF
>TRBV5-1|TRBD1|TRBJ1-4|few
TGCGCCAGCAGCTTCACAGGGGGTAATGAAAAACTGTTTTTT
CASSFTGGNEKLFF
>TRBV2|TRBD1|TRBJ1-5|NA
TGTGCCAGCAGTTCTTCAGGGGGCCCTCAGCCCCAGCATTTT
CASSSSGGPQPQHF
>TRBV2|NA|TRBJ2-7|many
TGTGCCAGCAACCCAGGGATCTACGAGCAGTACTTC
CASNPGIYEQYF
>TRBV28|NA|TRBJ2-6|few
TGTGCCAGCAGCCCGTACAGGGCCTCTGGGGCCAACGTCCTGACTTTC
CASSPYRASGANVLTF
>TRBV29-1|NA|TRBJ1-2|NA
TGCAGCGTTATCAGGGACCCAACCTATGGCTACACCTTC
CSVIRDPTYGYTF
>TRBV6-1|NA|TRBJ1-1|many
TGTGCCAGCAGTGAAGTCCAGGGGCAGAACACTGAAGCTTTCTTT
CASSEVQGQNTEAFF
>TRBV25-1|TRBD1|TRBJ2-3|NA
TGTGCCAGCAGTGAACAGGGGGCGCTCAGAGATACGCAGTATTTT
CASSEQGALRDTQYF
>TRBV5-1|NA|TRBJ2-7|few
TGCGCCAGCCGGACGGCGCCGACCACCTACGAGCAGTACTTC
CASRTAPTTYEQYF
>TRBV5-1|TRBD1|TRBJ1-6|NA
TGCGCCAGCAGCCTTACCGGGACAGTTAATTCACCCCTCCACTTT
CASSLTGTVNSPLHF
>TRBV28|NA|TRBJ1-4|NA
TGTGCCAGCACAGGGCATCGACCAACTAATGAAAAACTGTTTTTT
CASTGHRPTNEKLFF
>TRBV3-1|NA|TRBJ1-3|NA
TGTGCCAGCAGCCAAGTCAGCTCTGGAAACACCATATATTTT
CASSQVSSGNTIYF
>TRBV4-2|NA|TRBJ2-4|few
TGTGCCAGCAGCCAAGTTCTGGGGACGGGGAACATTCAGTACTTC
CASSQVLGTGNIQYF
>TRBV7-9|NA|TRBJ1-1|few
TGTGCCAGCAGCTTAGTTTCAGGTTCTGAAGCTTTCTTT
CASSLVSGSEAFF
>TRBV9|NA|TRBJ1-1|NA
TGTGCCAGCAGCGGGAAAAACACTGAAGCTTTCTTT
CASSGKNTEAFF
>TRBV7-6|TRBD1|TRBJ2-1|NA
TGTGCCAGCAGCGGTCGATTGGACAGGGACTCCTACAATGAGCAGTTCTTC
CASSGRLDRDSYNEQFF
>TRBV21-1|NA|TRBJ1-5|NA
TGTGCCAGCAGCAGCCGGGACCGTATCTGGCAGCCCCAGCATTTT
CASSSRDRIWQPQHF
>TRBV3-1|NA|TRBJ2-5|few
TGTGCCAGCAGCCCCCAGGTGGAGGGGCGACTAGAGACCCAGTACTTC
CASSPQVEGRLETQYF
>TRBV6-5|NA|TRBJ2-2|few
TGTGCCAGCAGTTACTCGAGGACGACAGGGAACACCGGGGAGCTGTTTTTT
CASSYSRTTGNTGELFF